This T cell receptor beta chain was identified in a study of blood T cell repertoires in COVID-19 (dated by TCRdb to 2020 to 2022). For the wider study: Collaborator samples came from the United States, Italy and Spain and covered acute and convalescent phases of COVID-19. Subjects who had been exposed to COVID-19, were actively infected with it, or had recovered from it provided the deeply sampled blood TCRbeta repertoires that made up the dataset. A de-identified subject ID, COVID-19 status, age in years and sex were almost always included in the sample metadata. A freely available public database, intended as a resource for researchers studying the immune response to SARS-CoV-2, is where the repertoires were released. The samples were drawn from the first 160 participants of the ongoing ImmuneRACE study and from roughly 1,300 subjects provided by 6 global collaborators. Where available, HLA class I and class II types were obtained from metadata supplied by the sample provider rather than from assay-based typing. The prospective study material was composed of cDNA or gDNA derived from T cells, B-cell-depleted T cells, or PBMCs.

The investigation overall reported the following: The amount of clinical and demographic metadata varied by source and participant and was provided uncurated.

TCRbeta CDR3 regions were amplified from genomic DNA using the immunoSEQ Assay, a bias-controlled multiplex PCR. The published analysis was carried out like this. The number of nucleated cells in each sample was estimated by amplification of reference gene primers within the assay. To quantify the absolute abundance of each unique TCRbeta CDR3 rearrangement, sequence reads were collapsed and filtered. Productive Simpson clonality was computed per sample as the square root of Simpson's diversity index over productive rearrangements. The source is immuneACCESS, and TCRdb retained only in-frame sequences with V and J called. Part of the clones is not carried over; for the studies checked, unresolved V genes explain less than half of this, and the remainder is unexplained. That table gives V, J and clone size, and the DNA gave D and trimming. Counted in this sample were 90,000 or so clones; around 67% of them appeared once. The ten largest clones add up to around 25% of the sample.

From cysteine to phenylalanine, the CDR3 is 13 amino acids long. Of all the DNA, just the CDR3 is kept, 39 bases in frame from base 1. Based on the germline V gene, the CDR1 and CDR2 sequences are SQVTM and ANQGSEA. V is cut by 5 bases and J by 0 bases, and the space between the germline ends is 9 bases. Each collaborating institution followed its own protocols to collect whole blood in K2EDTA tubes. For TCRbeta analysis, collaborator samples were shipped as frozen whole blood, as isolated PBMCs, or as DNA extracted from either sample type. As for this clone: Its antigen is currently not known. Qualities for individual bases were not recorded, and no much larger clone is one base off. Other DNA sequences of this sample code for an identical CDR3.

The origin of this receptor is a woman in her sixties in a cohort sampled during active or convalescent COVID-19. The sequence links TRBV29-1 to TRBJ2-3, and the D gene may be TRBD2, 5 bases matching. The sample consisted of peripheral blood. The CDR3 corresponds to CSVTSSSTDTQYF. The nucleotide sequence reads TGCAGCGTTACTAGTAGTAGCACAGATACGCAGTATTTT.